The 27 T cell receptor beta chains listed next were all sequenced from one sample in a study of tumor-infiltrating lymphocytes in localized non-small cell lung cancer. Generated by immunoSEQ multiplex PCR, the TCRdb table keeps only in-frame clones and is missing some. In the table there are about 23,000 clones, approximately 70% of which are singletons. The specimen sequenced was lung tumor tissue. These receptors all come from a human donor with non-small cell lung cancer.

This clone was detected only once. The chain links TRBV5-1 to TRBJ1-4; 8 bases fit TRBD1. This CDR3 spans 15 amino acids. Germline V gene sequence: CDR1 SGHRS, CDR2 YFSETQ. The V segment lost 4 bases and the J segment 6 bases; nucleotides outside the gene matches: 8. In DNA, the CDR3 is TGCGCCAGCAGCCTAGGACAGGGAGCATATGAAAAACTGTTTTTT. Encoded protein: CASSLGQGAYEKLFF.

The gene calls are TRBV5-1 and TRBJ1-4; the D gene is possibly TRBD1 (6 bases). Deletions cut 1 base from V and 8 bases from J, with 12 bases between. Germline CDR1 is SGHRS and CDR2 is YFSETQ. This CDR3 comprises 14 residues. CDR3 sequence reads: CASSLWGGQEKLFF. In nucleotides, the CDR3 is TGCGCCAGCAGCTTGTGGGGGGGCCAAGAAAAACTGTTTTTT.

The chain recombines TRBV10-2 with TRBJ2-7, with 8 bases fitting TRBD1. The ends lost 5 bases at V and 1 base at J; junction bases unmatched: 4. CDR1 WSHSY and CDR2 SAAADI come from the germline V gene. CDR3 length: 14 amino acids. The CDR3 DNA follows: TGCGCCAGCAGTCAACAGGGGGGTTCCTACGAGCAGTACTTC. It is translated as CASSQQGGSYEQYF.

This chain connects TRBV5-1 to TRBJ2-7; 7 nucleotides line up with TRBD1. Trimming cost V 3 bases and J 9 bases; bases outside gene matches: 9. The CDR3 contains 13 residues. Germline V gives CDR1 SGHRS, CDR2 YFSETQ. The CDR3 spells CASSSGQVVGQYF. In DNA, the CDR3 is TGCGCCAGCAGCTCAGGACAGGTCGTTGGGCAGTACTTC. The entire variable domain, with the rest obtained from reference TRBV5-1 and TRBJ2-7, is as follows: KAGVTQTPRYLIKTRGQQVTLSCSPISGHRSVSWYQQTPGQGLQFLFEYFSETQRNKGNFPGRFSGRQFSNSRSEMNVSTLELGDSALYLCASSSGQVVGQYFGPGTRLTVT.

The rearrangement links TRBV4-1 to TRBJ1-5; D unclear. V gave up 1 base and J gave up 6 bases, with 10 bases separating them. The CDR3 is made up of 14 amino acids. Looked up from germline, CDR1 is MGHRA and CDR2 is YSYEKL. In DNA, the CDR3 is TGCGCCAGCAGCCAAGGGCCCGGGAGTCAGCCCCAGCATTTT. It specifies CASSQGPGSQPQHF.

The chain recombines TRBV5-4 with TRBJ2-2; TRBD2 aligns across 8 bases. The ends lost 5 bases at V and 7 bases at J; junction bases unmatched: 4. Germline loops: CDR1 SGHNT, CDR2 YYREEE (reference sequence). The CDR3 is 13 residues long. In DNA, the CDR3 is TGTGCCAGCAGTAGCGGGGAAGTCGGGGAGCTGTTTTTT. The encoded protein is CASSSGEVGELFF.

The CDR3 DNA follows: TGTGCCAGCAGTTACTCTCGACAGTACACTGAAGCTTTCTTT. It translates to CASSYSRQYTEAFF. The gene calls are TRBV6-5 and TRBJ1-1; tentative D call: TRBD1 (5 bases). Trimming cost V 0 bases and J 3 bases, with 8 bases left between them. This CDR3 region has 14 residues. CDR1 and CDR2 from the germline V gene are MNHEY and SVGAGI.

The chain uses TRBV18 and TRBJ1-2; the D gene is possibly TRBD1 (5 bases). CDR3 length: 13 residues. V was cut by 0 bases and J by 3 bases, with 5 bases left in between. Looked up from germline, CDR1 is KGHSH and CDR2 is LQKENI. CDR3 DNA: TGTGCCAGCTCACCACCGGGGGACTATGGCTACACCTTC. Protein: CASSPPGDYGYTF.

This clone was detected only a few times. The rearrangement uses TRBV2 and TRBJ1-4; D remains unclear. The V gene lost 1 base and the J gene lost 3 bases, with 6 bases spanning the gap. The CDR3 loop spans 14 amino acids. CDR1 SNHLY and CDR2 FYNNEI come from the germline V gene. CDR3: CASSEGGANEKLFF. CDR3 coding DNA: TGTGCCAGCAGTGAAGGGGGTGCTAATGAAAAACTGTTTTTT.

CDR3 amino acids: CASSSGGGNTEAFF. As DNA, the CDR3 is TGCGCCAGCAGCTCAGGGGGCGGTAACACTGAAGCTTTCTTT. The chain has TRBV5-1 and TRBJ1-1; 8 nucleotides agree with TRBD1. CDR1 and CDR2 (germline): SGHRS, YFSETQ. The CDR3 consists of 14 residues. The J segment lost 2 bases and the V segment lost 3 bases, leaving 3 bases of the junction unmatched.

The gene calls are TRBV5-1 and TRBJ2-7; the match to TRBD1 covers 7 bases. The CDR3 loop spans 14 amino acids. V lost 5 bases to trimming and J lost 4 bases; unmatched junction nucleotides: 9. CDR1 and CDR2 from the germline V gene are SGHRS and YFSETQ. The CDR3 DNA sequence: TGCGCCAGCAGGCGGACAGGCGATAATTACGAGCAGTACTTC. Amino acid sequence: CASRRTGDNYEQYF.

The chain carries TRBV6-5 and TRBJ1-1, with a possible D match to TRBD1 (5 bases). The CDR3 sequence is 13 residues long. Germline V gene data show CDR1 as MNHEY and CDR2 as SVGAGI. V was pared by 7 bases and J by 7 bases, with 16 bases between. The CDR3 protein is CASKISGTFEAFF. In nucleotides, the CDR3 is TGTGCCAGCAAAATAAGTGGGACCTTTGAAGCTTTCTTT.

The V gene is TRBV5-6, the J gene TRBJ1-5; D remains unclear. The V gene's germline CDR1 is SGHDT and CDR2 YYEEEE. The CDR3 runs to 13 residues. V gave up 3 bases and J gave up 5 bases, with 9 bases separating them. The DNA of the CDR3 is TGTGCCAGCAGCTCCGGGCCCTATCAGCCCCAGCATTTT. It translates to CASSSGPYQPQHF.

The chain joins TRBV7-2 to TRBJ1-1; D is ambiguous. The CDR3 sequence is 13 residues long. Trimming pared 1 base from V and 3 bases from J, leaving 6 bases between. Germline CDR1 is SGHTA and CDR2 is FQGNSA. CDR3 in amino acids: CASSLEADTEAFF. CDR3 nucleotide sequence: TGTGCCAGCAGCTTAGAGGCCGACACTGAAGCTTTCTTT.

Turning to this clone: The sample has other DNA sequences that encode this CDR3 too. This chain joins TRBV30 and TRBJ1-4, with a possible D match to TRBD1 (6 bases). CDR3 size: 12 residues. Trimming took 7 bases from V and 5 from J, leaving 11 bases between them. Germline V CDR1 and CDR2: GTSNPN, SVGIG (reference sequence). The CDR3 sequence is CASQGRNEKLFF. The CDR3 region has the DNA TGTGCCTCGCAGGGGAGGAATGAAAAACTGTTTTTT. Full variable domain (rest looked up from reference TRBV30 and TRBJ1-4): SQTIHQWPATLVQPVGSPLSLECTVEGTSNPNLYWYRQAAGRGLQLLFYSVGIGQISSEVPQNLSASRPQDRQFILSSKKLLLSDSGFYLCASQGRNEKLFFGSGTQLSVL.

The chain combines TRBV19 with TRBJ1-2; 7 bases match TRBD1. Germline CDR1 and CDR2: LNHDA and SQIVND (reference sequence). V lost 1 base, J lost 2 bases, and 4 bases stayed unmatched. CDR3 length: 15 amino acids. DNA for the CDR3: TGTGCCAGTAGTATAGGACAGGGTGGAAACTATGGCTACACCTTC. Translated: CASSIGQGGNYGYTF.

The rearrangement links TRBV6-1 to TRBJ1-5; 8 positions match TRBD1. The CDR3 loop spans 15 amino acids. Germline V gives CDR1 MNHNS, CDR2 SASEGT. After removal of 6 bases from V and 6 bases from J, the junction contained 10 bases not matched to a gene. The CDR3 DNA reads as TGTGCCAGCAGGGACGGACAGGGCGCAGGTCAGCCCCAGCATTTT. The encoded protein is CASRDGQGAGQPQHF.

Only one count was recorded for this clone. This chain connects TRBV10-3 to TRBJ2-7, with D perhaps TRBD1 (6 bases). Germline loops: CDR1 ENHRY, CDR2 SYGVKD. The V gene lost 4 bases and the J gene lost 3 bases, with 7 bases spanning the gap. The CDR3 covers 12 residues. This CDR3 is CAISGQDYEQYF. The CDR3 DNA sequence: TGTGCCATCAGTGGACAGGACTACGAGCAGTACTTC.

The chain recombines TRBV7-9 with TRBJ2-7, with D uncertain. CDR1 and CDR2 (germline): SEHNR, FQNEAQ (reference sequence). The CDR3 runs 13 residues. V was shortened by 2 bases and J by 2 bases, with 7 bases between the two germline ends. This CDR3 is CASSLQTAYEQYF. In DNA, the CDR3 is TGTGCCAGCAGCTTACAAACCGCCTACGAGCAGTACTTC.

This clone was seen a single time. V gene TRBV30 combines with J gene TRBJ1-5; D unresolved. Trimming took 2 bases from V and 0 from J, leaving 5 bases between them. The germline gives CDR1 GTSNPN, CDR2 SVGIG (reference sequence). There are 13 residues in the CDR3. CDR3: CAWSKDSNQPQHF. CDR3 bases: TGTGCCTGGAGTAAAGATAGCAATCAGCCCCAGCATTTT.

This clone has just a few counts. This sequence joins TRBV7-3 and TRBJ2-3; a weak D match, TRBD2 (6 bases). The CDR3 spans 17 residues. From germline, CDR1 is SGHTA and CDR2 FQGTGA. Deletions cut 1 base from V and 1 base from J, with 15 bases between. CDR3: CASSLMSAASGTDTQYF. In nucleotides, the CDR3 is TGTGCCAGCAGCTTAATGTCGGCGGCTAGCGGCACAGATACGCAGTATTTT.

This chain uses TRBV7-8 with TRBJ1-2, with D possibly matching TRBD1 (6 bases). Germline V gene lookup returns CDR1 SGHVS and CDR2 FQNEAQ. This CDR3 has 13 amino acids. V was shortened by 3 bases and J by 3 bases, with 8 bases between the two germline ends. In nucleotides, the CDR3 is TGTGCCAGCAGCTTTCAGGGGTACTATGGCTACACCTTC. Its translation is CASSFQGYYGYTF. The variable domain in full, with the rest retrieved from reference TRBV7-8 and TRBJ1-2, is GAGVSQSPRYKVAKRGQDVALRCDPISGHVSLFWYQQALGQGPEFLTYFQNEAQLDKSGLPSDRFFAERPEGSVSTLKIQRTQQEDSAVYLCASSFQGYYGYTFGSGTRLTVV.

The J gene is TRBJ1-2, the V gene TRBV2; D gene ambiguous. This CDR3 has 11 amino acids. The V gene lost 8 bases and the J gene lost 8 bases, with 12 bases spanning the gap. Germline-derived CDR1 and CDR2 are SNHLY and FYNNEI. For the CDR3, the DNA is TGTGCCAGCCTAATCACGCGGGGCTACACCTTC. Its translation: CASLITRGYTF.

The CDR3 DNA sequence: TGTGCCAGTACCCCGGGGGGGAGCAGGGCCAACGTCCTGACTTTC. Protein sequence: CASTPGGSRANVLTF. V is TRBV19 and J is TRBJ2-6; 8 bases fit TRBD2. Per germline, CDR1 LNHDA and CDR2 SQIVND (reference sequence). The trim removed 7 bases at V and 5 bases at J, leaving 7 bases unmatched. The CDR3 spans 15 residues. Full variable domain (rest looked up from reference TRBV19 and TRBJ2-6): DGGITQSPKYLFRKEGQNVTLSCEQNLNHDAMYWYRQDPGQGLRLIYYSQIVNDFQKGDIAEGYSVSREKKESFPLTVTSAQKNPTAFYLCASTPGGSRANVLTFGAGSRLTVL.

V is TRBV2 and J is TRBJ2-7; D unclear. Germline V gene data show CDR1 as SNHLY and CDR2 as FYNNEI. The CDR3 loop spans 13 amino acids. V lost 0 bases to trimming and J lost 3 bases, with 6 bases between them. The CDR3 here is CASSEAAGYEQYF. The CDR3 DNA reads TGTGCCAGCAGTGAAGCGGCTGGCTACGAGCAGTACTTC.

CDR3 in amino acids: CSGSEGTNEQFF. CDR3 coding DNA: TGCAGCGGCTCGGAGGGGACTAATGAGCAGTTCTTC. The genes are TRBV29-1 and TRBJ2-1; maybe TRBD2 (6 bases). The CDR3 consists of 12 residues. V lost 7 bases and J lost 7, with 14 bases in between. From germline, CDR1 is SQVTM and CDR2 ANQGSEA.

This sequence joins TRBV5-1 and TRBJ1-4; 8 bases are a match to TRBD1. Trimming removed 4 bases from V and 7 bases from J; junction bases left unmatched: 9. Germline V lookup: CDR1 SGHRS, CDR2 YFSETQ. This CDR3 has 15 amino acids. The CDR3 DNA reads TGCGCCAGCAGCCTACAGACAGGGGTTAGTGAAAAACTGTTTTTT. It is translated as CASSLQTGVSEKLFF.